The clone carrying this T cell receptor (beta chain) was counted once. Antigen unknown. This sample is drawn from a study of OX40 agonist ivuxolimab in advanced cancers. Overall study context: Aged about 23 to 90 with a mean of approximately 57 years, they were approximately 79% male. Findings and limits, study-wide: Among the lowest levels of clonal expansion were found in partial responders at 0.1-3.0 mg/kg. There were also nonresponders showing low normalized T-cell clonal expansion. Blood T cells, both CD4+ and CD8+, expanded clonally by week 6 at 0.1 to 3.0 mg/kg.

This CDR3 has 15 amino acids. CDR1 and CDR2 (germline): LNHDA, SQIVND (reference sequence). V dropped 5 bases and J dropped 1 base, with 13 bases sitting between them. Sequencing used immunoSEQ multiplex PCR; TCRdb keeps in-frame clones, though not all of them. The data show tens of thousands of clones, with nearly 90% seen just once and 1.5% held by the top ten. The gene calls are TRBV19 and TRBJ2-3, with D possibly matching TRBD2 (6 bases). The sequence came from an adult with an advanced solid tumor such as melanoma, head and neck, liver or kidney cancer. This specimen consisted of CD4+ or CD8+ T cells sorted from blood, obtained in a trial of the OX40 agonist ivuxolimab. Here the CDR3 DNA reads TGTGCCAGTAGTTGGGGACTCAGACGCACAGATACGCAGTATTTT. Amino acids: CASSWGLRRTDTQYF.